A selection of T cell receptor beta chains follows, all from one sample in a study of blood T cell repertoires in COVID-19. The method was immunoSEQ multiplex PCR; TCRdb's version includes in-frame clones alone and lacks a portion of them. The sample yields over 150,000 clones, about four fifths seen once. The sequenced sample was peripheral blood. The receptors originated from a woman in her seventies with COVID-19, enrolled during active disease. Each CDR3 is given with its conserved first and last residue. Each record gives: V gene, J gene, clone size, D gene, CDR3 DNA, CDR3 protein. D genes are given only for firm matches. Only part of the rows carry a size: once, few, many, or a class if the clone is expanded.

>TRBV5-8|TRBJ2-5|NA|NA
TGTGCCAGCAGCTTGGTGGCAGGAATTAGGATCCAGACCCAGTACTTC
CASSLVAGIRIQTQYF
>TRBV4-1|TRBJ1-2|NA|NA
TGCGCCAGCAGCCAGTTCTCTTTAGTAGATCTCCCATATGGCTACACCTTC
CASSQFSLVDLPYGYTF
>TRBV24-1|TRBJ1-4|NA|NA
TGTGCCACCAGTGAGACAGGCTTAAAACTGTTTTTT
CATSETGLKLFF
>TRBV28|TRBJ1-5|NA|NA
TGTGCCAGCACCCTCCTACAGGGCTCCCAGCATTTT
CASTLLQGSQHF
>TRBV18|TRBJ2-1|few|NA
TGTGCCAGCTCACCAGGCTCCAATGAGCAGTTCTTC
CASSPGSNEQFF
>TRBV19|TRBJ2-4|NA|TRBD1
TGTGCCAGTAGTATAAGGACAGGGGCGATAAAGGGGTCCAAAAACATTCAGTACTTC
CASSIRTGAIKGSKNIQYF
>TRBV7-8|TRBJ1-5|NA|TRBD1
TGTGCCAGCAGCTTAGCCAGGGGGAGCAATCAGCCCCAGCATTTT
CASSLARGSNQPQHF
>TRBV11-3|TRBJ2-1|NA|TRBD2
TGTGCCAGCAGCCGACTAGCGGCCGACAATGAGCAGTTCTTC
CASSRLAADNEQFF
>TRBV10-3|TRBJ1-1|NA|TRBD1
TGTGCCATCAGCCGGGACAGGGAGAACACTGAAGCTTTCTTT
CAISRDRENTEAFF
>TRBV5-6|TRBJ2-2|NA|NA
TGTGCCAGCAGCTTGGTGGGGGGTCGGGAGCTGTTTTTT
CASSLVGGRELFF
>TRBV5-1|TRBJ2-1|NA|NA
TGCGCCAGCAGCTTGTCTTCTGTGCCGGCCTACAATGAGCAGTTCTTC
CASSLSSVPAYNEQFF
>TRBV13|TRBJ1-2|NA|TRBD1
TGTGCCAGCAGCACTCTAGGACAGGCAGTGGGGAACGGCTACACCTTC
CASSTLGQAVGNGYTF
>TRBV28|TRBJ1-4|NA|NA
TGTGCCAGCAGTTTTACGGGGGTGGGTGAAAAACTGTTTTTT
CASSFTGVGEKLFF
>TRBV9|TRBJ2-5|NA|NA
TGTGCCAGCAGCGTTGCGGCTCAAGAGACCCAGTACTTC
CASSVAAQETQYF
>TRBV7-2|TRBJ1-4|NA|TRBD1
TGTGCCAGCAGCTTAGCGCCGATTGGGACAGGGCGTGAAAAACTGTTTTTT
CASSLAPIGTGREKLFF
>TRBV7-2|TRBJ2-6|NA|NA
TGTGCCAGCAGCCCACTACGGGGAAACGGGGCCAACGTCCTGACTTTC
CASSPLRGNGANVLTF
>TRBV2|TRBJ1-3|once|TRBD1
TGTGCCAGCGGGACAGTCTCTGGAAACACCATATATTTT
CASGTVSGNTIYF
>TRBV20-1|TRBJ1-1|NA|TRBD1
TGCAGTGCGACAGGGTCTACTGAAGCTTTCTTT
CSATGSTEAFF
>TRBV28|TRBJ1-1|NA|NA
TGTGCCAGCAGGACGGGGAACACTGAAGCTTTCTTT
CASRTGNTEAFF
>TRBV6-4|TRBJ2-5|NA|TRBD1
TGTGCCAGCAGTGACTCGGGTCCAGGGGGCATCCAAGAGACCCAGTACTTC
CASSDSGPGGIQETQYF
>TRBV3-1/TRBV3-2|TRBJ1-2|NA|NA
TGTGCCAGCAGCCAGACCGCCACAGACTATGGCTACACCTTC
CASSQTATDYGYTF
>TRBV7-9|TRBJ1-1|NA|TRBD1
TGTGCCAGCAGGCTGGGACAGGCTAGAGAAGCTTTCTTT
CASRLGQAREAFF
>TRBV5-4|TRBJ2-3|NA|TRBD2
TGTGCCAGCAGCTTTAGCGGGAGAACTGATACGCAGTATTTT
CASSFSGRTDTQYF
>TRBV6-5|TRBJ1-2|NA|TRBD1
TGTGCCAGCAGTTACTCGAGGCAGGGGGACTATGGCTACACCTTC
CASSYSRQGDYGYTF
>TRBV11-2|TRBJ2-2|few|TRBD2
TGTGCCAGCAGCTTATGGCAGCGGGGCGTCGGGGAGCTGTTTTTT
CASSLWQRGVGELFF
>TRBV19|TRBJ2-7|NA|TRBD2
TGTGCCAGTAGTAGAGCCGGGACTAGCGGCTCCTACGAGCAGTACTTC
CASSRAGTSGSYEQYF
>TRBV15|TRBJ2-7|NA|TRBD2
TGTGCCACCAGCAGAGGGGGTAGCGGGAGAACCTACGAGCAGTACTTC
CATSRGGSGRTYEQYF
>TRBV18|TRBJ2-7|NA|TRBD1
TGTGCCAGCTCACCTGGGACAGGGAGCTCCTACGAGCAGTACTTC
CASSPGTGSSYEQYF
>TRBV9|TRBJ2-3|NA|NA
TGTGCCAGCATCAGCGGAATCACAGATACGCAGTATTTT
CASISGITDTQYF
>TRBV6-5|TRBJ1-2|few|NA
TGTGCCAGCAGTCTACAGGGCAGCTATGGCTACACCTTC
CASSLQGSYGYTF
>TRBV15|TRBJ2-7|NA|NA
TGTGCCACCAGCAGAGGGAGGGCTACTGCCTACGAGCAGTACTTC
CATSRGRATAYEQYF
>TRBV30|TRBJ2-1|NA|NA
TGTGCCTGGAGTTTCTTGAATGAGCAGTTCTTC
CAWSFLNEQFF
>TRBV4-1|TRBJ2-7|NA|NA
TGCGCCAGCAGCCTAAGTCTAGCTGTACCCTACGAGCAGTACTTC
CASSLSLAVPYEQYF
>TRBV3-1/TRBV3-2|TRBJ2-3|NA|TRBD2
TGTGCCAGCAGCCCGTACGATAGCGGGAGGGCCGGAGATACGCAGTATTTT
CASSPYDSGRAGDTQYF
>TRBV28|TRBJ1-5|NA|TRBD1
TGTGCCAGCACCCCGTTCGGACAGGGGTCTCAGCCCCAGCATTTT
CASTPFGQGSQPQHF
>TRBV9|TRBJ2-3|NA|NA
TGTGCCAGCAGCGTAGGCGGGGTGAGCACAGATACGCAGTATTTT
CASSVGGVSTDTQYF
>TRBV2|TRBJ1-6|NA|NA
TGTGCCAGCAGATATTCAGGGAAAAATTCACCCCTCCACTTT
CASRYSGKNSPLHF
>TRBV7-9|TRBJ2-7|NA|NA
TGTGCCAGCAGCTTAGAATCGCTAGCGCCCGAGCAGTACTTC
CASSLESLAPEQYF
>TRBV19|TRBJ2-2|NA|TRBD2
TGTGCCAGTAGTATAGGCGGTTTAGCGGGAGGGCCCACCGGGGAGCTGTTTTTT
CASSIGGLAGGPTGELFF
>TRBV5-1|TRBJ1-5|NA|TRBD1
TGCGCCAGCAGACCTAGGACAGGGAACAATCAGCCCCAGCATTTT
CASRPRTGNNQPQHF
>TRBV3-1/TRBV3-2|TRBJ1-3|NA|NA
TGTGCCAGCAGCCAAGAACGGGGCTCTGGAAACACCATATATTTT
CASSQERGSGNTIYF
>TRBV4-1|TRBJ1-2|once|NA
TGCGCCAGCAGCCAAGATCCCTTCTATGGCTACACCTTC
CASSQDPFYGYTF
>TRBV30|TRBJ2-1|NA|NA
TGTGCCTCCGTCCCAGGACTCCCTTACAATGAGCAGTTCTTC
CASVPGLPYNEQFF
>TRBV10-3|TRBJ1-1|NA|NA
TGTGCCATCAGCCCACAGGTGAACACTGAAGCTTTCTTT
CAISPQVNTEAFF
>TRBV27|TRBJ1-1|NA|TRBD1
TGTGCCAGCAGTTTCATCGACAGGGTACGCACTGAAGCTTTCTTT
CASSFIDRVRTEAFF
>TRBV13|TRBJ2-7|NA|TRBD2
TGTGCCAGCAGTCGACTAGCGGGAGTCAACGAGCAGTACTTC
CASSRLAGVNEQYF
>TRBV28|TRBJ1-1|few|TRBD1
TGTGCCAGTTCAGAACAGAGGGGGCGCCGGTCTGTGAACACTGAAGCTTTCTTT
CASSEQRGRRSVNTEAFF
>TRBV7-2|TRBJ1-1|once|NA
TGTGCCAGCAGCCCGTCCCTTGACAGAGTGTTTACTACTGAAGCTTTCTTT
CASSPSLDRVFTTEAFF
>TRBV30|TRBJ2-7|once|NA
TGTGCCTGGATAGCAAGCCCTCCCTACGAGCAGTACTTC
CAWIASPPYEQYF
>TRBV30|TRBJ1-4|NA|NA
TGTGCCTGGAGTGTCCAGGGGAATGAAAAACTGTTTTTT
CAWSVQGNEKLFF
>TRBV5-6|TRBJ2-7|NA|TRBD2
TGTGCCAGCACTGTTGGACTAGCCGTTACCTACGAGCAGTACTTC
CASTVGLAVTYEQYF
>TRBV24-1|TRBJ1-6|NA|TRBD1
TGTGCCACCAGTGATTTTAGGGACAGGCAAACGAGCTCCTATAATTCACCCCTCCACTTT
CATSDFRDRQTSSYNSPLHF
>TRBV28|TRBJ2-3|NA|NA
TGTGCCAGCAGTTTAGGGGGGAGTGTAGATACGCAGTATTTT
CASSLGGSVDTQYF
>TRBV18|TRBJ1-2|NA|NA
TGTGCCAGCTCAACGCTCTCTAATCTCGAGAGAGGCTACACCTTC
CASSTLSNLERGYTF
>TRBV4-1|TRBJ2-5|NA|TRBD2
TGCGCCAGCAGCCGGCTAGCGGGAGGGAGAGAGACCCAGTACTTC
CASSRLAGGRETQYF
>TRBV24-1|TRBJ2-1|NA|TRBD2
TGTGCCACCAGACCCCGGGAGGGCAGCTACAATGAGCAGTTCTTC
CATRPREGSYNEQFF
>TRBV10-1|TRBJ1-6|NA|TRBD1
TGCGCCAGCAGGGGTCCGGGACAGGGGAGGTCACCCCTCCACTTT
CASRGPGQGRSPLHF